The clone carrying this T cell receptor beta chain came up a few times. Its matching antigen is unknown. The TCR beta CDR3 regions underwent amplification using RNA transcripts as the source. With the HTBI primer set, the TCR CDR3 went through a first round of RT-PCR. TCRdb passed the multiplex PCR reads through MiXCR, listing each CDR3 protein once. Among approximately 380,000 distinct CDR3 sequences listed, about 14% were seen once. This entry is derived from a study of T cells in Graves' hyperthyroidism and ophthalmopathy. General study points: Before onset, ophthalmopathy was predicted by the model a median about 6.2 months earlier.

V lost 6 bases to trimming and J lost 3 bases, with 8 bases between them. Germline V gene sequence: CDR1 SQVTM, CDR2 ANQGSEA. The CDR3 totals 11 residues. The chain uses TRBV29-1 and TRBJ2-5; D might be TRBD1 (5 bases). The TCR was taken from a man aged 45 to 65 with Graves' ophthalmopathy. What was sequenced was blood. This CDR3 is CSVEDKETQYF. The CDR3 DNA reads as TGCAGCGTCGAGGACAAAGAGACCCAGTACTTC.